Presented here are 21 T cell receptor beta chains from one specimen sequenced in a study of cytomegalovirus exposure and HLA in healthy donors. The PCR employed 60 Vbeta primers together with 13 Jbeta primers. Data came from immunoSEQ multiplex PCR; TCRdb stores just in-frame clones and leaves some out. The sample gives around 120,000 clones, around 84% of which show up once; 5.5% to 8% is in the top ten. Material: PBMCs. These receptors originate from a woman aged 40-49 years in good health and CMV-seronegative.

A single count supports this clone. This rearrangement joins TRBV13 to TRBJ1-5; D gene unclear. This CDR3 is built from 12 residues. Trimming pared 4 bases from V and 4 bases from J, leaving 5 bases between. CDR1 and CDR2 (germline): PRHDT, FYEKMQ (reference sequence). The CDR3 loop reads CASSSPNQPQHF. Here the CDR3 DNA reads TGTGCCAGCAGCTCCCCAAATCAGCCCCAGCATTTT.

The V gene is TRBV28, the J gene TRBJ1-5; the D is unclear. This CDR3 has 16 amino acids. V shed 6 bases and J shed 0 bases, with 15 bases lying between them. The germline gives CDR1 MDHEN, CDR2 SYDVKM. This CDR3 is CASRNTALTSNQPQHF. CDR3 sequence (DNA): TGTGCCAGCAGAAATACTGCCCTAACTAGCAATCAGCCCCAGCATTTT. Drawing the rest from reference TRBV28 and TRBJ1-5, the complete variable domain is DVKVTQSSRYLVKRTGEKVFLECVQDMDHENMFWYRQDPGLGLRLIYFSYDVKMKEKGDIPEGYSVSREKKERFSLILESASTNQTSMYLCASRNTALTSNQPQHFGDGTRLSIL.

There are a few counts of this clone. The junction departs from germline at one end; a sequencing error may be responsible. The chain combines TRBV7-7 with TRBJ2-1; possibly TRBD2 for D (5 bases). The CDR3 consists of 15 residues. Germline lookup yields CDR1 SSHAT and CDR2 FNYEAQ (reference sequence). CDR3 DNA: TGTGCTAGCAGCGAAGGGCGGCTAGCCGGAAATGAGCAGTTCTTC. Translated, it gives CASSEGRLAGNEQFF.

This chain uses TRBV14 with TRBJ2-3, with 10 bases identical to TRBD2. The V and J ends lost 1 base and 5 bases, in that order; junction bases with no gene match: 3. Germline CDR1 is SGHDN and CDR2 is FVKESK. The CDR3 sequence is 15 residues long. As DNA, the CDR3 is TGTGCCAGCAGCCAAGTAGCGGGAGGACTAGATACGCAGTATTTT. Translated: CASSQVAGGLDTQYF.

The rearrangement uses TRBV7-2 and TRBJ2-7, with TRBD2 matching 8 bases. The CDR3 sequence is 12 residues long. The V gene end was trimmed by 6 bases and the J gene end by 6 bases; junction bases not matched to a gene: 4. Germline assignment: CDR1 SGHTA and CDR2 FQGNSA. CDR3 amino acids: CASSSGIPEQYF. The CDR3 nucleotides are TGTGCCAGCAGTAGCGGGATTCCCGAGCAGTACTTC.

The DNA for the CDR3 is TGTGCCAGCAGCTTGGCAGGGGCGGGTGGCTACACCTTC. It translates to CASSLAGAGGYTF. The chain employs TRBV5-5 and TRBJ1-2, with D perhaps matching TRBD1 (6 bases). The germline V and J ends were trimmed by 0 bases and 7 bases, with 10 bases remaining between them. The CDR3 sequence is 13 residues long. CDR1 and CDR2 from the germline V gene are SGHKS and YYEKEE (reference sequence).

The chain combines TRBV6-6 with TRBJ2-7; 10 bases agree with TRBD1. J was trimmed by 2 bases and V by 5 bases; bases with no gene match: 3. Germline V CDR1 and CDR2: MNHNY, SVGAGI (reference sequence). The CDR3 sequence is 14 residues long. The CDR3 reads CASSQGQGAYEQYF. The CDR3 DNA follows: TGTGCCAGCAGTCAAGGACAGGGGGCCTACGAGCAGTACTTC.

This clone was seen only a few times. The chain uses TRBV2 and TRBJ1-1; no reliable D call. V lost 7 bases and J lost 0, with 9 bases in between. Germline values: CDR1 SNHLY, CDR2 FYNNEI. CDR3 size: 13 residues. The CDR3 nucleotides read TGTGCCAGCAATATCGACATGAACACTGAAGCTTTCTTT. It yields the protein CASNIDMNTEAFF. The full variable domain, completed using reference TRBV2 and TRBJ1-1, is EPEVTQTPSHQVTQMGQEVILRCVPISNHLYFYWYRQILGQKVEFLVSFYNNEISEKSEIFDDQFSVERPDGSNFTLKIRSTKLEDSAMYFCASNIDMNTEAFFGQGTRLTVV.

The chain combines TRBV7-3 with TRBJ2-5; tentative D call: TRBD2 (7 bases). Per germline, CDR1 SGHTA and CDR2 FQGTGA. CDR3 length equals 15 residues. Trimming removed 9 bases from V and 1 base from J, with 18 bases in between. The DNA of the CDR3 is TGTGCCAGTCAAAGGGAGGGGGGGGCCCAAGAGACCCAGTACTTC. It translates to CASQREGGAQETQYF.

This clone was detected once. The rearrangement joins TRBV7-9 to TRBJ2-2, with D possibly TRBD2 on 6 matching bases. The germline CDR1 and CDR2 sequences are SEHNR and FQNEAQ (reference sequence). V lost 4 bases and J lost 6, with 21 bases in between. The CDR3 consists of 17 residues. The CDR3 DNA is TGTGCCAGCAGCTCGCCGACTAGTCTCCCCTCCTCCGGGGAGCTGTTTTTT. Protein product: CASSSPTSLPSSGELFF. Drawing the rest from reference TRBV7-9 and TRBJ2-2, the complete variable domain is DTGVSQNPRHKITKRGQNVTFRCDPISEHNRLYWYRQTLGQGPEFLTYFQNEAQLEKSRLLSDRFSAERPKGSFSTLEIQRTEQGDSAMYLCASSSPTSLPSSGELFFGEGSRLTVL.

V and J are TRBV27 and TRBJ2-7; 7 bases are shared with TRBD1. The CDR3 consists of 17 residues. From germline, CDR1 is MNHEY and CDR2 SMNVEV (reference sequence). V shed 6 bases, J shed 0 bases, and the junction held 14 bases outside the gene matches. The CDR3 nucleotides are TGTGCCAGCAGAGTTCATAGTCGGGACAGAAACTCCTACGAGCAGTACTTC. Its protein product is CASRVHSRDRNSYEQYF.

The chain carries TRBV10-3 and TRBJ2-7, with TRBD1 identical over 8 bases. V shed 7 bases and J 6 bases; nucleotides not matched to a gene: 11. The CDR3 contains 14 residues. Germline-derived CDR1 and CDR2 are ENHRY and SYGVKD. This chain's CDR3 is CAINSDRDSGEQYF. The CDR3 bases are TGTGCCATCAATTCGGACAGGGACTCCGGCGAGCAGTACTTC.

J is TRBJ2-4 and V is TRBV6-1, with D maybe TRBD1 (5 bases). This CDR3 has 14 residues. The germline V gene has CDR1 MNHNS and CDR2 SASEGT. Trimming removed 6 bases at V and 2 bases at J, with 11 bases between. CDR3 DNA sequence: TGTGCCAGCAGCCAACAGGATACCAAAAACATTCAGTACTTC. Amino acids: CASSQQDTKNIQYF.

The CDR3 reads CASSSGGSYEQFF. In DNA form, the CDR3 reads TGTGCCAGCAGCTCCGGCGGGAGCTATGAGCAGTTCTTC. V gene TRBV7-9 combines with J gene TRBJ2-1, with 7 nucleotides matching TRBD2. This CDR3 has 13 residues. V lost 4 bases to trimming and J lost 8 bases; unmatched junction nucleotides: 5. CDR1 and CDR2 from the germline V gene are SEHNR and FQNEAQ (reference sequence). The entire variable domain, with the rest obtained from reference TRBV7-9 and TRBJ2-1, is as follows: DTGVSQNPRHKITKRGQNVTFRCDPISEHNRLYWYRQTLGQGPEFLTYFQNEAQLEKSRLLSDRFSAERPKGSFSTLEIQRTEQGDSAMYLCASSSGGSYEQFFGPGTRLTVL.

The chain couples TRBV28 to TRBJ2-1, with 7 bases matching TRBD1. This CDR3 spans 13 amino acids. Unmatched junction bases numbered 6, after V lost 7 bases and J lost 6 bases. In germline, CDR1 is MDHEN, CDR2 SYDVKM. Here the CDR3 reads CASITGVGNEQFF. CDR3 coding DNA: TGTGCCAGCATTACAGGGGTGGGCAATGAGCAGTTCTTC.

The chain couples TRBV6-5 to TRBJ2-7, with D possibly being TRBD2 (5 bases). Germline CDR1 is MNHEY and CDR2 is SVGAGI. The CDR3 is 15 residues long. V was cut by 0 bases and J by 2 bases, with 11 bases left in between. CDR3 loop: CASSYSIAGAYEQYF. The CDR3 bases are TGTGCCAGCAGTTACTCGATAGCCGGGGCCTACGAGCAGTACTTC.

This sequence joins TRBV5-1 and TRBJ1-4; the D gene is possibly TRBD1 (6 bases). Germline values: CDR1 SGHRS, CDR2 YFSETQ. The CDR3 covers 15 residues. V was cut by 0 bases and J by 7 bases, with 13 bases left in between. The CDR3 nucleotides read TGCGCCAGCAGCTTGGCGAGGGGACAAGGTGAAAAACTGTTTTTT. This codes for CASSLARGQGEKLFF.

This clone was detected once. The junction departs from germline at one end; a sequencing error may be responsible. V and J are TRBV7-9 and TRBJ2-6; tentatively, D is TRBD2 (6 bases). Germline V lookup: CDR1 SEHNR, CDR2 FQNEAQ (reference sequence). CDR3 length: 18 residues. CDR3 sequence reads: CSSSLVIEEGLGANVLTF. CDR3 in DNA: TGTTCCAGCAGCTTAGTGATTGAGGAGGGACTCGGGGCCAACGTCCTGACTTTC.

The genes are TRBV5-4 and TRBJ2-2, with D possibly TRBD2 on 6 matching bases. The germline V gene has CDR1 SGHNT and CDR2 YYREEE (reference sequence). The CDR3 has 15 amino acids. Trimming shortened V by 0 bases and J by 2 bases, and 8 bases separated the two germline ends. This chain's CDR3 is CASSLGRGNTGELFF. CDR3 nucleotide sequence: TGTGCCAGCAGCTTGGGGCGGGGAAACACCGGGGAGCTGTTTTTT.

The J gene is TRBJ2-2, the V gene TRBV2, with a tentative D call TRBD2 (6 bases). From germline, CDR1 is SNHLY and CDR2 FYNNEI. With 2 bases removed from V and 4 bases from J, the gap between germline ends came to 11 bases. The CDR3 runs 15 residues. The DNA of the CDR3 is TGTGCCAGCAGTGAACAGCTCGGGGGCACCGGGGAGCTGTTTTTT. This encodes CASSEQLGGTGELFF.

This chain uses TRBV7-6 with TRBJ2-3, with a weak D call TRBD2 (5 bases). Germline V CDR1 and CDR2: SGHVS, FNYEAQ. The V end was cut by 9 bases, the J end by 0 bases, with 13 bases between. The CDR3 totals 14 residues. The CDR3 DNA follows: TGTGCCAGTCAACGGGGTATGAGCACAGATACGCAGTATTTT. Its translation: CASQRGMSTDTQYF.